Detailed here is one T cell receptor beta chain. This entry is derived from a study of CD8 T cells in Susac syndrome. Across the study: At the time of blood draw, patients with Susac syndrome were therapy-naive, receiving corticosteroids, or receiving intravenous immunoglobulin alone.

RNA was extracted with the RNeasy kit, and a quantity of 0.5 to 1 ug was reverse transcribed using random hexamers. Amplification of TCR beta CDR3 used immunoSEQ multiplex PCR across 54 Vbeta and 13 Jbeta. TCRdb independently ran MiXCR on the immunoSEQ multiplex PCR reads; one entry per CDR3 protein. The sample has tens of thousands of distinct CDR3 sequences, 90% to 95% seen once. The CDR3 spans 18 residues. The V end lost 4 bases, the J end lost 6 bases, and 24 bases lay between the germline ends. The germline V gene encodes CDR1 LGHNA and CDR2 YSLEER. Patients with Susac syndrome fulfilled recently defined diagnostic criteria for definite or probable disease. Isolation of CD8+ and CD4+ T cells was performed negatively, whereas enrichment of TEMRA cells was done by FACS.

The clonotype originates from a human donor with Susac syndrome. The source material was CD4+ T cells from PBMCs. The genes are TRBV4-3 and TRBJ2-2, with D possibly being TRBD1 or TRBD2 (5 bases each). This CDR3 reads CASSPTFGTQLRPGELFF. CDR3 DNA sequence: TGCGCCAGCAGCCCAACTTTCGGGACGCAACTCAGGCCCGGGGAGCTGTTTTTT.